Listed below are T cell receptor beta chains from one sample, sequenced in a study of blood T cell repertoires in COVID-19. The protocol was immunoSEQ multiplex PCR, while the TCRdb copy is restricted to in-frame clones and leaves out a portion. The sample lists some 170,000 clones, roughly 87% occurring once. Material: peripheral blood. These receptors were obtained from a woman in her 70s with acute or convalescent COVID-19. Each CDR3 is given with its conserved first and last residue. A D gene is named only where the DNA matches it firmly. Clone size is not always given. Where it is, it says once, few, many or a class for expanded clones.

>NA|TRBJ1-1|NA|TRBV5-1
TGCGCCAGCAGCCTGACAGGTTCCACTGAAGCTTTCTTT
CASSLTGSTEAFF
>NA|TRBJ2-2|TRBD2|TRBV9
TGTGCCAGCAGCGCCGCCCTTGGGGTAGCGGGGGCCAATTGGAACACCGGGGAGCTGTTTTTT
CASSAALGVAGANWNTGELFF
>NA|TRBJ1-1|TRBD1|TRBV6-1
TGTGCCAGCAGTGAGCTGGGGGGACAGAGTAAGTTCACTGAAGCTTTCTTT
CASSELGGQSKFTEAFF
>few|TRBJ2-1|NA|TRBV3-1/TRBV3-2
TGTGCCAGCAGCCAAACACAGGGAATCTCCTACAATGAGCAGTTCTTC
CASSQTQGISYNEQFF
>NA|TRBJ1-2|NA|TRBV6-2/TRBV6-3
TGTGCCAGCAGCCCAACCCTACGGGGAAGGGAAGGAGGCTACACCTTC
CASSPTLRGREGGYTF
>NA|TRBJ2-3|TRBD1|TRBV5-4
TGTGCCAGCAAGACAGGGGCCCCCACAGATACGCAGTATTTT
CASKTGAPTDTQYF
>NA|TRBJ2-5|NA|TRBV19
TGTGCCAGTAGTGAGCAGGCAGGCTCCGAGACCCAGTACTTC
CASSEQAGSETQYF
>NA|TRBJ2-1|TRBD2|TRBV9
TGTGCCAGCAGCCCGGGCGGGGGACTAGCGGAGTACAATGAGCAGTTCTTC
CASSPGGGLAEYNEQFF
>once|TRBJ2-5|TRBD2|TRBV2
TGTGCCACGCATTCGCGGGGGGCAGAGACCCAGTACTTC
CATHSRGAETQYF
>NA|TRBJ1-1|NA|TRBV4-1
TGCGCCAGCAGCCAAGCAAGGGAGGACACTGAAGCTTTCTTT
CASSQAREDTEAFF
>NA|TRBJ2-5|TRBD1|TRBV5-1
TGCGCCAGCAGCCGGGACAGGGACAGGGAGACCCAGTACTTC
CASSRDRDRETQYF
>NA|TRBJ1-6|TRBD1|TRBV5-1
TGCGCCAGCAGCTTGGGTGGGACAGGGGATTCACCCCTCCACTTT
CASSLGGTGDSPLHF
>NA|TRBJ1-5|TRBD1|TRBV10-3
TGTGCCATCAGTGGGGACAGTAATAGCAATCAGCCCCAGCATTTT
CAISGDSNSNQPQHF
>NA|TRBJ2-7|NA|TRBV7-2
TGTGCCAGCAGCTCCTCTAGTACCTACGAGCAGTACTTC
CASSSSSTYEQYF
>few|TRBJ2-6|TRBD1|TRBV18
TGTGCCAGCTCATCCGGACAGGGTTCTAGCTCTGGGGCCAACGTCCTGACTTTC
CASSSGQGSSSGANVLTF
>NA|TRBJ1-4|NA|TRBV4-2
TGTGCCAGCAGCCAATTAGTCTCTGAAAAACTGTTTTTT
CASSQLVSEKLFF
>many|TRBJ1-2|NA|TRBV5-4
TGTGCCAGCAGCTTGGATACCAGGAACTATGGCTACACCTTC
CASSLDTRNYGYTF
>NA|TRBJ2-5|NA|TRBV27
TGTGCCAGCAACCACCGGGGACATACCCCCCAAGAGACCCAGTACTTC
CASNHRGHTPQETQYF
>few|TRBJ1-2|NA|TRBV5-4
TGTGCCAGCAGCGCCCCGTTTGATAGGGGGGGCTATGGCTACACCTTC
CASSAPFDRGGYGYTF
>NA|TRBJ2-1|NA|TRBV28
TGTGCCAGCAGTTTCCGGACTAACCTAGGCAATGAGCAGTTCTTC
CASSFRTNLGNEQFF
>NA|TRBJ2-1|TRBD2|TRBV28
TGTGCCAGCAGTTTACGGGCGGGGGGGCACGTGGAGCAGTTCTTC
CASSLRAGGHVEQFF
>NA|TRBJ1-2|NA|TRBV27
TGTGCCAGCAGTTTATCGCGGCATTCAGATGGCTACACCTTC
CASSLSRHSDGYTF
>NA|TRBJ1-4|NA|TRBV5-1
TGCGCCAGCAGCAACGTACACGCAACTAATGAAAAACTGTTTTTT
CASSNVHATNEKLFF
>NA|TRBJ1-1|TRBD1|TRBV5-4
TGTGCCAGCAGCTTAAACAGGGGGATGTACACTGAAGCTTTCTTT
CASSLNRGMYTEAFF
>NA|TRBJ1-3|NA|TRBV18
TGTGCCAGCTCACCATCGCCGCCTCGGTCTGGAAACACCATATATTTT
CASSPSPPRSGNTIYF
>NA|TRBJ1-1|NA|TRBV18
TGTGCCAGCACAGGACAGTACTCCACTGAAGCTTTCTTT
CASTGQYSTEAFF
>NA|TRBJ1-5|NA|TRBV3-1/TRBV3-2
TGTGCCAGCAGCCAAGTTGAGGGGGAAGTGTGTGTTCAGCCCCAGCATTTT
CASSQVEGEVCVQPQHF
>NA|TRBJ1-2|NA|TRBV19
TGTGCCAGTAGTATAGCCCCTTTTGTAAATGGCTACACCTTC
CASSIAPFVNGYTF
>NA|TRBJ2-2|NA|TRBV7-3
TGTGCCAGCAGCTTATTTAATCGGGGTGCCGGGGAGCTGTTTTTT
CASSLFNRGAGELFF
>NA|TRBJ2-2|NA|TRBV6-1
TGTGCCAGCAGTGAAGGTAGCCAGAACACCGGGGAGCTGTTTTTT
CASSEGSQNTGELFF
>few|TRBJ1-2|NA|TRBV3-1/TRBV3-2
TGTGCCAGCAGCTTCGGGCCCCGTGCGGGGGGGGACGAAGAGGCGGATGGCTACACCTTC
CASSFGPRAGGDEEADGYTF
>NA|TRBJ2-1|NA|TRBV2
TGTGCCAGCAAGGACAGCCAGATCTACAATGAGCAGTTCTTC
CASKDSQIYNEQFF
>NA|TRBJ1-2|TRBD1|TRBV6-5
TGTGCCAGCAAGCGACAGGGCGCCAACTATGGCTACACCTTC
CASKRQGANYGYTF
>NA|TRBJ2-1|NA|TRBV28
TGTGCCAGCAGTTTGATGCGGTACAATGAGCAGTTCTTC
CASSLMRYNEQFF
>once|TRBJ1-2|NA|TRBV10-3
TGTGCCATCAGTGAGACAGGAGTGGACTATGGCTACACCTTC
CAISETGVDYGYTF
>NA|TRBJ2-5|NA|TRBV27
TGTGCCAGCAGTTTAAGGACTACCAAAGAGACCCAGTACTTC
CASSLRTTKETQYF
>NA|TRBJ2-1|NA|TRBV6-5
TGTGCCAGCAGCACAGATAACAATGAGCAGTTCTTC
CASSTDNNEQFF
>once|TRBJ1-3|NA|TRBV5-1
TGCGCCAGCAGCTTGGGTTACTCTGGAAACACCATATATTTT
CASSLGYSGNTIYF
>NA|TRBJ1-5|NA|TRBV28
TGTGCCAGCAGTACCCGACAGACCAATCAGCCCCAGCATTTT
CASSTRQTNQPQHF
>few|TRBJ2-2|NA|TRBV4-2
TGTGCCAGCAGCCAAGAGGGAACTAGCCCCGGGGAGCTGTTTTTT
CASSQEGTSPGELFF
>NA|TRBJ2-1|NA|TRBV21-1
TGTGCCAGCAGCAGACGACTAGCGGGAGGGCTATCCTACAATGAGCAGTTCTTC
CASSRRLAGGLSYNEQFF
>NA|TRBJ2-7|NA|TRBV5-1
TGCGCCAGCAGCTTCCGGGACTCCCTCTACGAGCAGTACTTC
CASSFRDSLYEQYF
>NA|TRBJ1-4|NA|TRBV7-9
TGTGCCAGCAGCCCGTCGCGAGGGAGGAGGATTGATGAAAAACTGTTTTTT
CASSPSRGRRIDEKLFF
>once|TRBJ2-6|NA|TRBV5-4
TGTGCCAGCAGCCCAGGGTTACCAGGGGCCAACGTCCTGACTTTC
CASSPGLPGANVLTF